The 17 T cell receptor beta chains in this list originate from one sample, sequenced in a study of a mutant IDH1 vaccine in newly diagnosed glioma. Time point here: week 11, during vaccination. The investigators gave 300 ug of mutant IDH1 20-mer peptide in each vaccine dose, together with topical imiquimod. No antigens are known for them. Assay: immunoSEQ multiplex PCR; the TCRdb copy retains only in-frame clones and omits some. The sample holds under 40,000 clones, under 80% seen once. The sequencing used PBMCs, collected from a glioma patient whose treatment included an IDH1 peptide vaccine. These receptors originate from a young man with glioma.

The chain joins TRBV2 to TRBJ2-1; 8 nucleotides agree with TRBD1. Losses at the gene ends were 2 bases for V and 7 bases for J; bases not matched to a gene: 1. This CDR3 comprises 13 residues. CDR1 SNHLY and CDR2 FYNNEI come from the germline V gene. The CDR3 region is CASSEQGANEQFF. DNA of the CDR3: TGTGCCAGCAGTGAACAGGGGGCAAATGAGCAGTTCTTC.

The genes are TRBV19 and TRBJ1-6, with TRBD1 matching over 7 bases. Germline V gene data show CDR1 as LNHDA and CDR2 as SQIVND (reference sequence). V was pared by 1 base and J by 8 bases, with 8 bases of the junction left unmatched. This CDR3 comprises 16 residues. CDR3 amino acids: CASSIGGHRGDSPLHF. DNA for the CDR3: TGTGCCAGTAGTATAGGCGGCCACAGGGGTGATTCACCCCTCCACTTT.

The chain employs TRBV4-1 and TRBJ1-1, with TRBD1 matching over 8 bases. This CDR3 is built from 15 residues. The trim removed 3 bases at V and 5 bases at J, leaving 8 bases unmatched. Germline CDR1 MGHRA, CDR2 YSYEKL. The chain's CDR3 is CASSQGQGARTEAFF. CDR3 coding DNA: TGCGCCAGCAGCCAGGGCCAGGGGGCGAGGACTGAAGCTTTCTTT.

CDR3 nucleotide sequence: TGCGCCAGCAGCTTGGGTGACACCGGAGGGAACACTGAAGCTTTCTTT. Its translation: CASSLGDTGGNTEAFF. V and J are TRBV5-1 and TRBJ1-1, with D hard to call. This CDR3 has 16 amino acids. Trimming stripped 0 bases from V and 1 base from J, with 13 bases between. Germline CDR1 and CDR2: SGHRS and YFSETQ.

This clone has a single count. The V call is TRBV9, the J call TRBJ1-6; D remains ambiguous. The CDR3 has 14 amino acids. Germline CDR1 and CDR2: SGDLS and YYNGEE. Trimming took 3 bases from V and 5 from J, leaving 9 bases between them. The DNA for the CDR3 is TGTGCCAGCAGCGGGCGAGGGAATAATTCACCCCTCCACTTT. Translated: CASSGRGNNSPLHF.

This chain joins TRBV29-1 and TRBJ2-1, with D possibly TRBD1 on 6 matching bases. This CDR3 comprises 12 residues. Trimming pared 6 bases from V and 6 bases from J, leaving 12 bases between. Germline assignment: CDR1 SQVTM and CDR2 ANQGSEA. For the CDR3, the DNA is TGCAGCGTGGCCTCGACAGGCAATGAGCAGTTCTTC. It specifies CSVASTGNEQFF.

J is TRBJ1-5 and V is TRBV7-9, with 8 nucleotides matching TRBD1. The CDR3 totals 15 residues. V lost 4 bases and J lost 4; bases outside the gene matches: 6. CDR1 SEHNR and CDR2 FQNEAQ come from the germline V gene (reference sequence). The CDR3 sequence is CASSYGQGGNQPQHF. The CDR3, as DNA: TGTGCCAGCAGCTACGGACAGGGAGGGAATCAGCCCCAGCATTTT. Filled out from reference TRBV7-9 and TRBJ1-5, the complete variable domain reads DTGVSQNPRHKITKRGQNVTFRCDPISEHNRLYWYRQTLGQGPEFLTYFQNEAQLEKSRLLSDRFSAERPKGSFSTLEIQRTEQGDSAMYLCASSYGQGGNQPQHFGDGTRLSIL.

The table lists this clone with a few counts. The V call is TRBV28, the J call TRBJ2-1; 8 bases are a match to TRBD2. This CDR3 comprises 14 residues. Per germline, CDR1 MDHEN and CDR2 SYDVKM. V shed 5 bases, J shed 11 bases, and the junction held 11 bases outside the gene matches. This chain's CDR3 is CASSEQSIAGQQFF. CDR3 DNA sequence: TGTGCCAGCAGTGAACAATCTATAGCGGGGCAGCAGTTCTTC.

The CDR3 DNA reads as TGTGCCAGCAGCGTAGGTGGGCGTTACGAGCAGTACTTC. Translating gives CASSVGGRYEQYF. The chain is built from TRBV9 and TRBJ2-7; D ambiguous. Germline V gives CDR1 SGDLS, CDR2 YYNGEE. This CDR3 comprises 13 residues. The germline V and J ends were trimmed by 0 bases and 4 bases, with 8 bases remaining between them.

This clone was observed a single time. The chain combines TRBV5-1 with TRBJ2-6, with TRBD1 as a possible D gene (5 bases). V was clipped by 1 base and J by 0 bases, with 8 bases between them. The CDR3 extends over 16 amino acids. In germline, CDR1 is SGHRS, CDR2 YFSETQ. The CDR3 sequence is CASSLWGDSGANVLTF. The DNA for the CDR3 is TGCGCCAGCAGCTTGTGGGGCGACTCTGGGGCCAACGTCCTGACTTTC.

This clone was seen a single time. CDR3 sequence reads: CASSQVRGNTIYF. The DNA of the CDR3 is TGTGCCAGCAGCCAAGTGAGGGGAAACACCATATATTTT. This chain connects TRBV14 to TRBJ1-3; D gene unclear. The CDR3 contains 13 residues. V shed 1 base and J shed 4 bases, with 5 bases lying between them. Per germline, CDR1 SGHDN and CDR2 FVKESK.

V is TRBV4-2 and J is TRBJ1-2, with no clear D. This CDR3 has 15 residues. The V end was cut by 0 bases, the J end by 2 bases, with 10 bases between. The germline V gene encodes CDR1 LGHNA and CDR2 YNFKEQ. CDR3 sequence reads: CASSQDYPDNYGYTF. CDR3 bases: TGTGCCAGCAGCCAAGATTATCCAGACAACTATGGCTACACCTTC.

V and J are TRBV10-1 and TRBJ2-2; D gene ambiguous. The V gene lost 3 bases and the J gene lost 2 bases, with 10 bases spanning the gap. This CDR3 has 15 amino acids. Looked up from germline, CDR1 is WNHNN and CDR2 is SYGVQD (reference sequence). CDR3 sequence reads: CASSEVTQNTGELFF. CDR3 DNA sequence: TGCGCCAGCAGTGAAGTGACACAAAACACCGGGGAGCTGTTTTTT.

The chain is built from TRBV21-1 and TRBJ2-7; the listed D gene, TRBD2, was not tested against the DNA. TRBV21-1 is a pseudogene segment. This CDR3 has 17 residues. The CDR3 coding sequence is TGTGCCAGCAGCAAAGTAATAGCGGGAAAACTAACCTACGAGCAGTACTTC. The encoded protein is CASSKVIAGKLTYEQYF.

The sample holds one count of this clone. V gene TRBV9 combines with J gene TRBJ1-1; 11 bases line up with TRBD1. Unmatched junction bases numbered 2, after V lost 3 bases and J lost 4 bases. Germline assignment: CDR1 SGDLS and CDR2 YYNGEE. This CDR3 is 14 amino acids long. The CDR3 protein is CASSAGQGVTEAFF. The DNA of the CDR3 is TGTGCCAGCAGCGCGGGACAGGGGGTCACTGAAGCTTTCTTT.

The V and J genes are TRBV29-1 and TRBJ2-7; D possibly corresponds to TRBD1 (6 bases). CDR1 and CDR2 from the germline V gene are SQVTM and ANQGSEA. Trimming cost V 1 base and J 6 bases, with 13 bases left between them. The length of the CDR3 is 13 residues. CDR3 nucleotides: TGCAGCGTTGAAGTGGGCACAGGGCGCGAGCAGTACTTC. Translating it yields CSVEVGTGREQYF.

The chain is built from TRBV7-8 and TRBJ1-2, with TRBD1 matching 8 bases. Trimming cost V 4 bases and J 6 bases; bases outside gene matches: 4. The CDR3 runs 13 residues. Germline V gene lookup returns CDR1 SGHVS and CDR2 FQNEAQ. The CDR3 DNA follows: TGTGCCAGCAGCTGGACAGGGCGGGATGGCTACACCTTC. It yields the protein CASSWTGRDGYTF.